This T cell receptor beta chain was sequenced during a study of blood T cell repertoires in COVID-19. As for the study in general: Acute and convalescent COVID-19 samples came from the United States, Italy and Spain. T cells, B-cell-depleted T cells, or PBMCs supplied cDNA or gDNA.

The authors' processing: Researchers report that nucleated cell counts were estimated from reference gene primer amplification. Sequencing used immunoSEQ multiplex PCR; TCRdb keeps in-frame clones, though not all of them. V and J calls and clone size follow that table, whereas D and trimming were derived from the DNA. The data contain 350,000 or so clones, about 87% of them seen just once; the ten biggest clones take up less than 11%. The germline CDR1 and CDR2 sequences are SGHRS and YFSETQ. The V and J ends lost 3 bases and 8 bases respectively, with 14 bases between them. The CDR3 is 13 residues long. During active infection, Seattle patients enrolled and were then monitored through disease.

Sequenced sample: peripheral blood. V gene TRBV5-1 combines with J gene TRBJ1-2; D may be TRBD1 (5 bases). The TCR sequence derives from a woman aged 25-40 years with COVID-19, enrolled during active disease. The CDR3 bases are TGCGCCAGCAGCTCCAGGGAAGGGTTCGGCTACACCTTC. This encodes CASSSREGFGYTF. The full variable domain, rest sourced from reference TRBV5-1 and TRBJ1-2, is KAGVTQTPRYLIKTRGQQVTLSCSPISGHRSVSWYQQTPGQGLQFLFEYFSETQRNKGNFPGRFSGRQFSNSRSEMNVSTLELGDSALYLCASSSREGFGYTFGSGTRLTVV.